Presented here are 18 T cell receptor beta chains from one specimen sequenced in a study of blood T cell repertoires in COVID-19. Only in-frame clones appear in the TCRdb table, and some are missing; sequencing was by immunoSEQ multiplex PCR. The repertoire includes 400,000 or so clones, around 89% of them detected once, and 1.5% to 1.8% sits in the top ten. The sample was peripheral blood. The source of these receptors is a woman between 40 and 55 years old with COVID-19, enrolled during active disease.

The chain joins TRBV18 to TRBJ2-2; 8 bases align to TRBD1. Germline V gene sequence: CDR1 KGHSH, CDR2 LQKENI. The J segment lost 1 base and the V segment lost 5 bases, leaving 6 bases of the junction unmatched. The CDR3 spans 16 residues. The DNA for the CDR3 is TGTGCCAGCTCATCTGCCGGGACAGGGAACACCGGGGAGCTGTTTTTT. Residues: CASSSAGTGNTGELFF. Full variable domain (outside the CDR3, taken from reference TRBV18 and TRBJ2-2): NAGVMQNPRHLVRRRGQEARLRCSPMKGHSHVYWYRQLPEEGLKFMVYLQKENIIDESGMPKERFSAEFPKEGPSILRIQQVVRGDSAAYFCASSSAGTGNTGELFFGEGSRLTVL.

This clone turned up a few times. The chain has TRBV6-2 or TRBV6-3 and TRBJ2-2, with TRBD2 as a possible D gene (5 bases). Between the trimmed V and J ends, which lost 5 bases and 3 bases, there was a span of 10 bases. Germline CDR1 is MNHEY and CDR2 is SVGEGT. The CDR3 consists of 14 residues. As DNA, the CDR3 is TGTGCCAGCAGTAGAACGGAGGACACCGGGGAGCTGTTTTTT. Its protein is CASSRTEDTGELFF.

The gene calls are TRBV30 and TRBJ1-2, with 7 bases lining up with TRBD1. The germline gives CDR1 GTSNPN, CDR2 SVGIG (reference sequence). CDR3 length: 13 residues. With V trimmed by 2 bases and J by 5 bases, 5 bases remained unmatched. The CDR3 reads CAWSPDREYGYTF. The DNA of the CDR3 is TGTGCCTGGAGTCCTGACAGGGAGTATGGCTACACCTTC.

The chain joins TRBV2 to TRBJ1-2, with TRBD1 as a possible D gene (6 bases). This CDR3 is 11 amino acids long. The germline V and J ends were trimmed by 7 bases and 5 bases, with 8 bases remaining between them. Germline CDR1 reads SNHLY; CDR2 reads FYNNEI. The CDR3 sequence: CASTGEYGYTF. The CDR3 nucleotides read TGTGCCAGCACAGGGGAATATGGCTACACCTTC.

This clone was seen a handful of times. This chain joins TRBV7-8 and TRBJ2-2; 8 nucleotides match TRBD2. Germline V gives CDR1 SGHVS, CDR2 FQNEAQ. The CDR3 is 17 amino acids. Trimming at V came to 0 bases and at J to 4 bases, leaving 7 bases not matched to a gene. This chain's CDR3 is CASSLAILAGFTGELFF. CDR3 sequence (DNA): TGTGCCAGCAGCTTAGCGATTTTAGCGGGGTTCACCGGGGAGCTGTTTTTT.

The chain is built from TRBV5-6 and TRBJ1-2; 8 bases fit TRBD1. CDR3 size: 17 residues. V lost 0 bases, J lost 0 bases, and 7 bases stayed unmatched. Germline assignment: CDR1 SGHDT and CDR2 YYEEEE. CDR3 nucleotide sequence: TGTGCCAGCAGCTTGGCCTGGACAGGGTCCCCTAACTATGGCTACACCTTC. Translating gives CASSLAWTGSPNYGYTF. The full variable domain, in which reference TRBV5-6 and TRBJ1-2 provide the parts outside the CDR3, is DAGVTQSPTHLIKTRGQQVTLRCSPKSGHDTVSWYQQALGQGPQFIFQYYEEEERQRGNFPDRFSGHQFPNYSSELNVNALLLGDSALYLCASSLAWTGSPNYGYTFGSGTRLTVV.

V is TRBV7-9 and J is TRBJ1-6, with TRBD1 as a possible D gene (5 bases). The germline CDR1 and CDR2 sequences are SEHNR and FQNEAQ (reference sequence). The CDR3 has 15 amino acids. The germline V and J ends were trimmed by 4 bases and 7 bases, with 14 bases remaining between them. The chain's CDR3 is CASSSQAGPNSPLHF. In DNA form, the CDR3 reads TGTGCCAGCAGCTCTCAGGCAGGGCCCAATTCACCCCTCCACTTT.

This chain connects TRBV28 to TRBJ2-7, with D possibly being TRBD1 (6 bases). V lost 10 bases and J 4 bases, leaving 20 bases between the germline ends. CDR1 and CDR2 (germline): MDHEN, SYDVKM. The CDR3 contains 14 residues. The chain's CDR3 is CATTGAGARYEQYF. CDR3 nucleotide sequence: TGTGCCACCACCGGAGCAGGGGCTCGGTACGAGCAGTACTTC.

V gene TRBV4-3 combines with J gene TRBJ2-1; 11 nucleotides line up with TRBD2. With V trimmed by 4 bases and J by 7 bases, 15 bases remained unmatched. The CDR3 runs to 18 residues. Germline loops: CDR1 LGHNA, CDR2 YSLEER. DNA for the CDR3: TGCGCCAGCAGCCCCCAGCGGGTGGCTAGCGGGGGGCTAAATGAGCAGTTCTTC. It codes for CASSPQRVASGGLNEQFF.

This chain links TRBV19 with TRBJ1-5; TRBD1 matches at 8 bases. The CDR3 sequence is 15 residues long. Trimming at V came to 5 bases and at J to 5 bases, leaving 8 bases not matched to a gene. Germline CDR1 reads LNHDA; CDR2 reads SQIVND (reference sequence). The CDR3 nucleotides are TGTGCCAGTAGTCTCCTCGGACAGGGCGATCAGCCCCAGCATTTT. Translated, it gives CASSLLGQGDQPQHF.

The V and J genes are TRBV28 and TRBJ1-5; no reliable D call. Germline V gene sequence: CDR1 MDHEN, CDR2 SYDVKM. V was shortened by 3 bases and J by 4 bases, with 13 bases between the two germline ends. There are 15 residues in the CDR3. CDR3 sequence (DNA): TGTGCCAGCAGTTTTTCCCCGGGAGGGAATCAGCCCCAGCATTTT. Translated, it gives CASSFSPGGNQPQHF.

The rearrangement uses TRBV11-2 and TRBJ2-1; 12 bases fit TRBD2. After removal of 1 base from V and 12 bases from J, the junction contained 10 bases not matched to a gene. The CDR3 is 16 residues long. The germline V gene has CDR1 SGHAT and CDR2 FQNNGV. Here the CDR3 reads CASSLVPLAGGTLQFF. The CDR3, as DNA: TGTGCCAGCAGCTTAGTCCCTCTAGCGGGAGGGACCTTGCAGTTCTTC.

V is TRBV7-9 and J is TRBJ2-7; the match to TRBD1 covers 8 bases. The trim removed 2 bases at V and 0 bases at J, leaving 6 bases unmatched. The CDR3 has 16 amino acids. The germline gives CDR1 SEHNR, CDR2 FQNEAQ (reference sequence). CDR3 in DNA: TGTGCCAGCAGCTTAAGGGACAGGAGAAGCTCCTACGAGCAGTACTTC. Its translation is CASSLRDRRSSYEQYF.

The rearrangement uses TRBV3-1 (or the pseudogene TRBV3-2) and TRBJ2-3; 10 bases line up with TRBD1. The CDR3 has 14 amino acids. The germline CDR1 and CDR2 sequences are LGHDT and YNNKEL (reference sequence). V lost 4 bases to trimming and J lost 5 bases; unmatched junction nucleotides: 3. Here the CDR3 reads CASSPDRGGDTQYF. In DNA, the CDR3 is TGTGCCAGCAGCCCGGACAGGGGGGGAGATACGCAGTATTTT.

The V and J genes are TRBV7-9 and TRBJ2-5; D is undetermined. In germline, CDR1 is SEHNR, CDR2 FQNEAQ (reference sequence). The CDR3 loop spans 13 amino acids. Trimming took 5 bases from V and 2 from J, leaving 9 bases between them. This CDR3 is CASSLNTQETQYF. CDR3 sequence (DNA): TGTGCCAGCAGCCTTAACACACAAGAGACCCAGTACTTC.

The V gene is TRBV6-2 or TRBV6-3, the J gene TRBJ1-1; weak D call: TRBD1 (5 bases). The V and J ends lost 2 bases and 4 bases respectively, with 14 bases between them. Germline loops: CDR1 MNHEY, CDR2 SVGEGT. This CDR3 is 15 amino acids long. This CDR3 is CASSYPQGGITEAFF. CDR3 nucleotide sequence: TGTGCCAGCAGTTACCCTCAGGGCGGAATCACTGAAGCTTTCTTT.

The CDR3 region has the DNA TGTGCCAGCAGCTTCGGGACAGGGATAGGGGCTTTCTTT. Residues: CASSFGTGIGAFF. The J gene is TRBJ1-1, the V gene TRBV7-2; TRBD1 agrees at 9 bases. Trimming at V came to 3 bases and at J to 11 bases, leaving 7 bases not matched to a gene. Germline CDR1 SGHTA, CDR2 FQGNSA. CDR3 length: 13 residues. The full variable domain, in which reference TRBV7-2 and TRBJ1-1 provide the parts outside the CDR3, is GAGVSQSPSNKVTEKGKDVELRCDPISGHTALYWYRQSLGQGLEFLIYFQGNSAPDKSGLPSDRFSAERTGGSVSTLTIQRTQQEDSAVYLCASSFGTGIGAFFGQGTRLTVV.

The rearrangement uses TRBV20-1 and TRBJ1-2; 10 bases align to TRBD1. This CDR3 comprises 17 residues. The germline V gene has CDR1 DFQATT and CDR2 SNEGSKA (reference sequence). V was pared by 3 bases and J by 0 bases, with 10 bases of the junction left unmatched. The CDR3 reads CSASLDRGPIANYGYTF. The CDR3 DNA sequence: TGCAGTGCTAGTCTAGACAGGGGGCCTATCGCTAACTATGGCTACACCTTC.